This is a list of T cell receptor beta chains from one sample in a study of blood T cell repertoires in COVID-19. Method: immunoSEQ multiplex PCR; TCRdb's copy keeps in-frame clones and lacks some. This table has around 300,000 clones, 65% to 90% appearing once. The sample taken for sequencing was peripheral blood. The receptors here all came from a human donor in a cohort sampled during active COVID-19. The conserved cysteine and the conserved F or W are not part of the CDR3 here.

J: TRBJ1-5; V: TRBV6-5; CDR3: ASSAGTGNNQPQH
J: TRBJ2-1; V: TRBV11-2; CDR3: ASSLFSGRYNEQF
J: TRBJ1-5; V: TRBV28; CDR3: ASSLSGGWDQPQH
J: TRBJ1-5; V: TRBV24-1; CDR3: ATSDGQTPLLHQPQH
J: TRBJ2-3; V: TRBV7-8; CDR3: ASSRLGIDTQY
J: TRBJ2-7; V: TRBV11-2; CDR3: ASSLIYEQY
J: TRBJ1-5; V: TRBV7-2; CDR3: ASSLWGAGEGQPQH
J: TRBJ2-3; V: TRBV7-2; CDR3: ASSSGQSTDTQY
J: TRBJ1-3; V: TRBV11-2; CDR3: ASSPRQAIGNTIY
J: TRBJ1-2; V: TRBV28; CDR3: ASSWGHNKGYT
J: TRBJ2-5; V: TRBV18; CDR3: ASSSLVQETQY
J: TRBJ2-7; V: TRBV18; CDR3: ASSPGETASYEQY
J: TRBJ2-1; V: TRBV7-3; CDR3: ASSLAGGNNEQF
J: TRBJ1-5; V: TRBV2; CDR3: ASRNDETQPQH
J: TRBJ1-6; V: TRBV12-3/TRBV12-4; CDR3: ASCAADNSPLH
J: TRBJ1-4; V: TRBV4-2; CDR3: ASSQDRTNEKLF
J: TRBJ1-1; V: TRBV7-8; CDR3: ASSLWGDGNTEAF
J: TRBJ2-7; V: TRBV6-1; CDR3: ASSDTGTAFLRVYEQY
J: TRBJ2-7; V: TRBV6-1; CDR3: ASSEGFQGAYEQY
J: TRBJ1-2; V: TRBV27; CDR3: ASRKQGAGGNGYT
J: TRBJ2-4; V: TRBV7-2; CDR3: ASSLRSNRGTIQY
J: TRBJ2-7; V: TRBV12-3/TRBV12-4; CDR3: ASSLERRHEQY
J: TRBJ2-3; V: TRBV5-1; CDR3: ASSRMAGGTSTDTQY
J: TRBJ2-1; V: TRBV19; CDR3: ASSYRSGRAGDEQF
J: TRBJ2-1; V: TRBV29-1; CDR3: SVERLVYNEQF
J: TRBJ1-1; V: TRBV3-1/TRBV3-2; CDR3: ASSHTGNTEAF
J: TRBJ2-7; V: TRBV9; CDR3: ASSPQRSSYEQY
J: TRBJ2-5; V: TRBV9; CDR3: ASSVGSSGYGETQY
J: TRBJ2-1; V: TRBV7-8; CDR3: ASSLQGLSGNEQF
J: TRBJ1-5; V: TRBV28; CDR3: ASSLRRGLNQPQH
J: TRBJ1-5; V: TRBV28; CDR3: ASSFSYTDQPQH
J: TRBJ1-4; V: TRBV6-6; CDR3: AGRGHGNEKLF
J: TRBJ2-5; V: TRBV19; CDR3: ASSLRQAPGQETQY
J: TRBJ1-5; V: TRBV5-1; CDR3: ASRSDRGPQH
J: TRBJ2-7; V: TRBV12-3/TRBV12-4; CDR3: ASSPTGYYEQY
J: TRBJ1-2; V: TRBV5-1; CDR3: ASMGTQDPRGYT
J: TRBJ2-3; V: TRBV16; CDR3: ASSHSPDRDTQY
J: TRBJ2-1; V: TRBV3-1/TRBV3-2; CDR3: ASSQDRDTYNEQF
J: TRBJ2-7; V: TRBV7-9; CDR3: ASSLAGVRYEQY
J: TRBJ1-5; V: TRBV19; CDR3: ASNTGLSNQPQH
J: TRBJ2-5; V: TRBV19; CDR3: ASSIPQSRETQY
J: TRBJ1-2; V: TRBV5-6; CDR3: ASSFLEDSARYRYGYT
J: TRBJ2-7; V: TRBV18; CDR3: ASSPRTVHEQY
J: TRBJ2-3; V: TRBV27; CDR3: ASSRLAGLADTQY
J: TRBJ1-2; V: TRBV4-2; CDR3: ASSQNRDRGFGYT
J: TRBJ1-2; V: TRBV28; CDR3: ASTSGFAGGVYGYT
J: TRBJ2-1; V: TRBV28; CDR3: RAGEGYNEQF
J: TRBJ1-2; V: TRBV4-1; CDR3: ASSQDRGTTHNYGYT
J: TRBJ2-2; V: TRBV11-3; CDR3: ASSLGNTGIPGELF
J: TRBJ2-7; V: TRBV24-1; CDR3: ATGTSGHYEQY
J: TRBJ1-1; V: TRBV19; CDR3: ASRKDITNTEAF
J: TRBJ1-1; V: TRBV19; CDR3: ASRTRDRGANTEAF
J: TRBJ2-7; V: TRBV5-1; CDR3: ASSLVVQPYEQY
J: TRBJ2-3; V: TRBV7-2; CDR3: ASSPTSGRRGTQY
J: TRBJ2-1; V: TRBV12-3/TRBV12-4; CDR3: AAHTRGEQF
J: TRBJ1-2; V: TRBV7-8; CDR3: ASSPPGQGHGYT
J: TRBJ1-1; V: TRBV3-1/TRBV3-2; CDR3: ASSQVSVNTEAF
J: TRBJ2-2; V: TRBV29-1; CDR3: SVDLQNTGELF